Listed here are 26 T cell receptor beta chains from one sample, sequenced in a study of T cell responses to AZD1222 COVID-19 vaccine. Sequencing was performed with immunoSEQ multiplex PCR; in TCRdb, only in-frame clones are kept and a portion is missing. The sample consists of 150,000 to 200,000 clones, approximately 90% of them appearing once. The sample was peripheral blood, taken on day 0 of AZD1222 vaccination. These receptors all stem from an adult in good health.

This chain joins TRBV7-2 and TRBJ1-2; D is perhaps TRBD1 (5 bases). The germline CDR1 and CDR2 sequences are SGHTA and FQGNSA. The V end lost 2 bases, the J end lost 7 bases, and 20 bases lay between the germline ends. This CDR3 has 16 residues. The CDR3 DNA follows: TGTGCCAGCAGCTTAAACTATAAGGGGCTACAATCTGGCTACACCTTC. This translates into CASSLNYKGLQSGYTF.

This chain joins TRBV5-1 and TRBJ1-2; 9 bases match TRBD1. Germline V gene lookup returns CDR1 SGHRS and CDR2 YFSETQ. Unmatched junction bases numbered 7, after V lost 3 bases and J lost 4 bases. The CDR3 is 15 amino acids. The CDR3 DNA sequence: TGCGCCAGCAGCTATGGGACAGGGCTGGGCTATGGCTACACCTTC. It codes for CASSYGTGLGYGYTF.

CDR3 in amino acids: CAIRGGGGRNTGELFF. Written as DNA, the CDR3 is TGTGCCATCAGGGGTGGCGGGGGACGGAACACCGGGGAGCTGTTTTTT. The rearrangement links TRBV10-3 to TRBJ2-2; 7 bases line up with TRBD2. CDR3 length: 16 amino acids. V trimming: 6 bases; J trimming: 1 base; junction bases outside the gene matches: 8. Germline V gives CDR1 ENHRY, CDR2 SYGVKD.

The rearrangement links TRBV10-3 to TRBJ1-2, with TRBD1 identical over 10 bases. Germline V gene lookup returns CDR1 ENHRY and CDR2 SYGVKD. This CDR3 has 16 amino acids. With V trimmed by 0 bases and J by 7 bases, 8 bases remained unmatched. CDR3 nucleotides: TGTGCCATCAGTGAGTCGACTCGGGACAGGGGAAGTGGCTACACCTTC. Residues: CAISESTRDRGSGYTF.

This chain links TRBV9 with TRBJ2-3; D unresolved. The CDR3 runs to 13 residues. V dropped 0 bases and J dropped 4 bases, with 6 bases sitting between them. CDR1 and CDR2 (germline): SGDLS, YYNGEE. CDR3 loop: CASSVGQPDTQYF. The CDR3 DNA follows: TGTGCCAGCAGCGTAGGACAACCAGATACGCAGTATTTT.

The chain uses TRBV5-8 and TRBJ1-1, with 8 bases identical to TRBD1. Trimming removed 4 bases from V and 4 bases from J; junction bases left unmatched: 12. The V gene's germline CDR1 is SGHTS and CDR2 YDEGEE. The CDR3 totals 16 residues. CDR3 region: CASSPADREDITEAFF. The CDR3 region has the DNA TGTGCCAGCAGCCCAGCGGACAGGGAGGATATCACTGAAGCTTTCTTT. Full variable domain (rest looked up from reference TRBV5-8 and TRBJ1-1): EAGVTQSPTHLIKTRGQQATLRCSPISGHTSVYWYQQALGLGLQFLLWYDEGEERNRGNFPPRFSGRQFPNYSSELNVNALELEDSALYLCASSPADREDITEAFFGQGTRLTVV.

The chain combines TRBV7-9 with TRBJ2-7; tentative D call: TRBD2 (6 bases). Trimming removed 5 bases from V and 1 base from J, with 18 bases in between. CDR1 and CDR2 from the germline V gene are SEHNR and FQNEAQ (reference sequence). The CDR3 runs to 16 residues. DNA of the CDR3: TGTGCCAGCAGCCCTGGAGGGGCTAGCAGTTCCTACGAGCAGTACTTC. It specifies CASSPGGASSSYEQYF.

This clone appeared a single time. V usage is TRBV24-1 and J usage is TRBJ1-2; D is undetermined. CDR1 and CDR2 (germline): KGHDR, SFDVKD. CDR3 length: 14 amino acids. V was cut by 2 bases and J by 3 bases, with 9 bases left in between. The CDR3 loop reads CATSDSLRDYGYTF. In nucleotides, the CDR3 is TGTGCCACCAGTGATTCGCTCCGGGACTATGGCTACACCTTC.

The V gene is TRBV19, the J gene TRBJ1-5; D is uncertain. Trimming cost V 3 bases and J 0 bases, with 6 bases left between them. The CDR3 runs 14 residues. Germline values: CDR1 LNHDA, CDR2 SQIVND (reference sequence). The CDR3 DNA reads TGTGCCAGTAGTATCACAGCTAGCAATCAGCCCCAGCATTTT. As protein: CASSITASNQPQHF.

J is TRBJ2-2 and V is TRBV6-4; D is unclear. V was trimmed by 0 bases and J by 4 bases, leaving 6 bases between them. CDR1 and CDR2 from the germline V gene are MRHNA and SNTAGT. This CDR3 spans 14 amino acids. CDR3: CASSDSGFTGELFF. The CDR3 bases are TGTGCCAGCAGTGACTCTGGGTTCACCGGGGAGCTGTTTTTT.

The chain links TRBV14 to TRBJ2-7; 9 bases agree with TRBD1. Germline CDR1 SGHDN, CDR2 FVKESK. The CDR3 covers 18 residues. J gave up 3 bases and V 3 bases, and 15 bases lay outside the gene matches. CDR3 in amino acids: CASSQKSWPGQGHYEQYF. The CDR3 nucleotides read TGTGCCAGCAGCCAGAAGAGCTGGCCGGGACAGGGACACTACGAGCAGTACTTC.

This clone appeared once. This CDR3 is CASSHTANTGELFF. The DNA for the CDR3 is TGCGCCAGCAGCCACACAGCGAACACCGGGGAGCTGTTTTTT. The J gene is TRBJ2-2, the V gene TRBV4-3; D not resolved. V was clipped by 3 bases and J by 0 bases, with 5 bases between them. Per the germline V gene, CDR1 is LGHNA and CDR2 is YSLEER. This CDR3 spans 14 amino acids.

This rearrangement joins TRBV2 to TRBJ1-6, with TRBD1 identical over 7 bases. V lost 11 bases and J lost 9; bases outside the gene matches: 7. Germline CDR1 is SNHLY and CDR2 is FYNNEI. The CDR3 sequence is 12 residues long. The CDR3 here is CAVAGTASPLHF. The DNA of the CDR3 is TGTGCCGTGGCCGGGACAGCTTCACCCCTCCACTTT.

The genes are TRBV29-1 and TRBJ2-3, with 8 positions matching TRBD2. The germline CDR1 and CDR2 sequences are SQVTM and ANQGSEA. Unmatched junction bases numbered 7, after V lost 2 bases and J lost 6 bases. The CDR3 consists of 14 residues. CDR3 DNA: TGCAGCGTTGAACCCAGCGGGAGACGGGATACGCAGTATTTT. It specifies CSVEPSGRRDTQYF.

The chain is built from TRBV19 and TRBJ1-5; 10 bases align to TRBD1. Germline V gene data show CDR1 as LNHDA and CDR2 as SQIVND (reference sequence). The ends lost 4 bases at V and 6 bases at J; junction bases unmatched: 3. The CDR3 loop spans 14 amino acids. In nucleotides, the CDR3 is TGTGCCAGTAGTAGGGGACAGGGGTTTCAGCCCCAGCATTTT. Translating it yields CASSRGQGFQPQHF.

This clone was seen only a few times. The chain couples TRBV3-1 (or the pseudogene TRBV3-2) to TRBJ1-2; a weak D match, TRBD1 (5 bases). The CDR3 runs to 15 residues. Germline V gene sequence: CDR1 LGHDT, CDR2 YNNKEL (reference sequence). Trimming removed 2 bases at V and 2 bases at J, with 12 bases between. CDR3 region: CASSQYPGGNYGYTF. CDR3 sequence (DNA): TGTGCCAGCAGCCAATACCCGGGGGGGAACTATGGCTACACCTTC.

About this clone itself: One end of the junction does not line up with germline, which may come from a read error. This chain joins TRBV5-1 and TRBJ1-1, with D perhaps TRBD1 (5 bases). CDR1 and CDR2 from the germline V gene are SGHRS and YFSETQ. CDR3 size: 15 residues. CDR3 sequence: CAGAPSPGVKTEAFF. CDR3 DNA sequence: TGCGCCGGAGCCCCGAGTCCGGGGGTGAAGACTGAAGCTTTCTTT.

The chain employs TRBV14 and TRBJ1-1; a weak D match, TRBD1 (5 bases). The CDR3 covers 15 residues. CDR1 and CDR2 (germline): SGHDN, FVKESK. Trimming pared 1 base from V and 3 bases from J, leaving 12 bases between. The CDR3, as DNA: TGTGCCAGCAGCCAAGGGGCGGGGGGTTACACTGAAGCTTTCTTT. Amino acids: CASSQGAGGYTEAFF. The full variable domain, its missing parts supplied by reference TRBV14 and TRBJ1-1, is EAGVTQFPSHSVIEKGQTVTLRCDPISGHDNLYWYRRVMGKEIKFLLHFVKESKQDESGMPNNRFLAERTGGTYSTLKVQPAELEDSGVYFCASSQGAGGYTEAFFGQGTRLTVV.

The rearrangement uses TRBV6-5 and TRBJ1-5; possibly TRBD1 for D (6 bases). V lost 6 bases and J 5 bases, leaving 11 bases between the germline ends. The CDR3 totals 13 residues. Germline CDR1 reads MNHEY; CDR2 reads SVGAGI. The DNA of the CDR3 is TGTGCCAGCAGCCCACAGGGTTATCAGCCCCAGCATTTT. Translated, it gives CASSPQGYQPQHF.

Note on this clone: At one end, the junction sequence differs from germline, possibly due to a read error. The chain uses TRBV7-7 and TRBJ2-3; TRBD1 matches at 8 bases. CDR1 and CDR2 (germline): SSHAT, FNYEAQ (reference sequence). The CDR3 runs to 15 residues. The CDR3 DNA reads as TGTGCTAGCAGCCTAGACAGGGGTAGCACAGATACGCAGTATTTT. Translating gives CASSLDRGSTDTQYF.

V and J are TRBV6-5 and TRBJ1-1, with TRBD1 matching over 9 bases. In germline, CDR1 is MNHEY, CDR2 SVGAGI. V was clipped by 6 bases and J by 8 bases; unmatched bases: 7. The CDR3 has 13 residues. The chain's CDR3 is CASSQDRGLEAFF. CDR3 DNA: TGTGCCAGCAGCCAGGACAGGGGCTTGGAAGCTTTCTTT.

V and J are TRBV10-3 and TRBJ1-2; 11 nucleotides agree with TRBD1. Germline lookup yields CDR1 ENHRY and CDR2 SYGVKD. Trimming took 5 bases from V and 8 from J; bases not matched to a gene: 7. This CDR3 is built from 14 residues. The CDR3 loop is CAISRTGGVEGYTF. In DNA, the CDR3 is TGTGCCATCAGTCGGACAGGGGGCGTAGAAGGCTACACCTTC.

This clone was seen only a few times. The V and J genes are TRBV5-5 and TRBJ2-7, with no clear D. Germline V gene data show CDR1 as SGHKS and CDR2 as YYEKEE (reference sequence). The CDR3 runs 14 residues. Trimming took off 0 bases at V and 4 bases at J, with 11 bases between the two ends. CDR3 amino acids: CASSLGAGMYEQYF. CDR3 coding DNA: TGTGCCAGCAGCTTGGGGGCAGGCATGTACGAGCAGTACTTC.

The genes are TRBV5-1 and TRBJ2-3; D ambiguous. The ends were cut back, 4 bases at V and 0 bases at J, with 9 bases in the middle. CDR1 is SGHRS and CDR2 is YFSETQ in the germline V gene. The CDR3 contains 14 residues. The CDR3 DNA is TGCGCCAGCAGCGTAACCGGTAGCACAGATACGCAGTATTTT. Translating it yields CASSVTGSTDTQYF.

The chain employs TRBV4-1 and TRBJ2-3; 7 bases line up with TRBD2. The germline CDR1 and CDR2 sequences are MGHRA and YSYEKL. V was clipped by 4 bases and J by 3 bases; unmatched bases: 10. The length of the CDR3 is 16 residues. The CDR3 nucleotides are TGCGCCAGCAGCCTGGGGGGAGGGGCGGAAACAGATACGCAGTATTTT. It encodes CASSLGGGAETDTQYF.

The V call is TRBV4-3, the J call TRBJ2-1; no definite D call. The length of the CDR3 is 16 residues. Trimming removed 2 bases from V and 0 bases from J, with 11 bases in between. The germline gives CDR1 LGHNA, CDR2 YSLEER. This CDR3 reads CASSQFWKSSYNEQFF. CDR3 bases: TGCGCCAGCAGCCAATTCTGGAAGAGCTCCTACAATGAGCAGTTCTTC.